The 8 T cell receptor beta chains below were found in one sample sequenced in a study of blood T cells in healthy people across ages. Combining a sample-barcoded 5' primer with a J-beta primer mix, a second PCR ran for roughly 7 to 11 cycles. TCRdb ran MiXCR on the 5' RACE reads and lists one entry per CDR3 protein. The sample records 540,000 or so distinct CDR3 sequences, about 25% being singletons. This sample also belongs to another study, concerning T cells of mothers and their children.

The specimen sequenced was blood. The receptors shown here come from a boy younger than 18 in good health.

The CDR3 sequence is CASSLAGGGHEKLFF. In DNA form, the CDR3 reads TGTGCCAGCAGTTTAGCCGGAGGAGGGCATGAAAAACTGTTTTTT. The V and J genes are TRBV12-3 or TRBV12-4 and TRBJ1-4; D is undetermined. The CDR3 is 15 residues long. Between the trimmed V and J ends, which lost 0 bases and 6 bases, there was a span of 11 bases.

This clonotype was counted at least ten times. This sequence joins TRBV7-2 and TRBJ2-1; D is uncertain. Trimming left V 6 bases short and J 12 bases short, with 18 bases between. The CDR3 sequence is 13 residues long. The germline gives CDR1 SGHTA, CDR2 FQGNSA. CDR3 in amino acids: CASSDFLDQTQFF. The CDR3 DNA is TGTGCCAGCAGTGACTTCTTGGACCAAACGCAGTTCTTC.

This chain connects TRBV7-9 to TRBJ1-2, with 11 bases that match TRBD1. This CDR3 has 15 amino acids. Germline lookup yields CDR1 SEHNR and CDR2 FQNEAQ (reference sequence). After removal of 6 bases from V and 7 bases from J, the junction contained 10 bases not matched to a gene. The CDR3 region is CASRNYGQGAVGYTF. DNA for the CDR3: TGTGCCAGCAGAAACTACGGACAGGGGGCGGTTGGCTACACCTTC.

V is TRBV4-2 and J is TRBJ2-7; no firm D call. The V gene's germline CDR1 is LGHNA and CDR2 YNFKEQ. The CDR3 consists of 15 residues. Trimming took off 4 bases at V and 5 bases at J, with 18 bases between the two ends. Written as DNA, the CDR3 is TGTGCCAGCAGCCCCGGCTACGGTTCCGGACACGAGCAGTACTTC. Translating gives CASSPGYGSGHEQYF.

V and J are TRBV5-1 and TRBJ2-1, with TRBD2 identical over 8 bases. From germline, CDR1 is SGHRS and CDR2 YFSETQ. The length of the CDR3 is 15 residues. The trim removed 0 bases at V and 6 bases at J, leaving 5 bases unmatched. CDR3 region: CASSLGGGNPNEQFF. In DNA, the CDR3 is TGCGCCAGCAGCTTGGGCGGGGGGAATCCCAATGAGCAGTTCTTC.

This clonotype was counted between two and nine times. This sequence joins TRBV9 and TRBJ2-1; maybe TRBD2 (5 bases). The CDR3 spans 14 residues. CDR1 SGDLS and CDR2 YYNGEE come from the germline V gene. The V end lost 3 bases, the J end lost 8 bases, and 15 bases lay between the germline ends. The CDR3 reads CASSGTSSGDEQFF. CDR3 nucleotide sequence: TGTGCCAGCAGCGGAACTAGTTCCGGGGATGAGCAGTTCTTC.

In this sample, this clonotype turned up a few times. V gene TRBV23-1 combines with J gene TRBJ2-7, with D uncertain. TRBV23-1 is annotated as an ORF whose role is uncertain. V dropped 6 bases and J dropped 2 bases, with 11 bases sitting between them. The CDR3 runs 13 residues. The CDR3 bases are TGCGCCAGCAGGCTGACACCCACCTACGAGCAGTACTTC. Amino acids: CASRLTPTYEQYF.

The rearrangement joins TRBV4-3 to TRBJ2-7, with D possibly being TRBD1 (6 bases). Trimming took off 4 bases at V and 2 bases at J, with 12 bases between the two ends. The CDR3 runs 14 residues. Germline V gene data show CDR1 as LGHNA and CDR2 as YSLEER. CDR3 in amino acids: CASSPTQGPYEQYF. The CDR3 DNA follows: TGCGCCAGCAGCCCCACACAGGGCCCCTACGAGCAGTACTTC.